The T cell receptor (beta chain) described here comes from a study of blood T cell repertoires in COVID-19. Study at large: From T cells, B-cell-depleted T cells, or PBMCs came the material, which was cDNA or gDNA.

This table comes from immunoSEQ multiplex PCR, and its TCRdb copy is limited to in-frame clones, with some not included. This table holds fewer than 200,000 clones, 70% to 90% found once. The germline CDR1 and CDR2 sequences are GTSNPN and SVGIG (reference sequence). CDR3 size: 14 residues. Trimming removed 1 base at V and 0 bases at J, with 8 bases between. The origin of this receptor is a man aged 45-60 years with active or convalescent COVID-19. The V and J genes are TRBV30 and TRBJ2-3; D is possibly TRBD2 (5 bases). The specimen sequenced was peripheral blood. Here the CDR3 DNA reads TGTGCCTGGAGTGGGGTAGCGAGCACAGATACGCAGTATTTT. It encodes CAWSGVASTDTQYF.